Shown below are 26 T cell receptor beta chains from a single sample sequenced in a study of beta chain features in type 1 diabetes. The entirety of the isolated RNA underwent reverse transcription, so expressed TCRB transcripts were sequenced. Clones were sequenced by immunoSEQ multiplex PCR, and TCRdb holds only the in-frame ones, with some missing. The sample lists 430,000 or so clones, more than 9.5% occurring once. The sequenced material came from naive CD4+ T cells from blood. The receptors derive from a woman between 18 and 29 years old in good health.

This clone has a handful of counts. The rearrangement uses TRBV9 and TRBJ1-2, with D perhaps matching TRBD1 (5 bases). The CDR3 runs 14 residues. Deletions cut 1 base from V and 5 bases from J, with 12 bases between. Germline loops: CDR1 SGDLS, CDR2 YYNGEE. The CDR3 reads CASSVWGPGYGYTF. The CDR3 nucleotides read TGTGCCAGCAGCGTATGGGGACCCGGGTATGGCTACACCTTC. The variable domain in full, completed from reference TRBV9 and TRBJ1-2, reads DSGVTQTPKHLITATGQRVTLRCSPRSGDLSVYWYQQSLDQGLQFLIQYYNGEERAKGNILERFSAQQFPDLHSELNLSSLELGDSALYFCASSVWGPGYGYTFGSGTRLTVV.

This clone has just a few counts. The CDR3 is CASSQGGDTQYF. CDR3 DNA sequence: TGTGCCAGCAGCCAAGGTGGAGATACGCAGTATTTT. The chain is built from TRBV14 and TRBJ2-3; D is ambiguous. The V end was cut by 1 base, the J end by 5 bases, with 4 bases between. The V gene's germline CDR1 is SGHDN and CDR2 FVKESK. This CDR3 has 12 residues.

The chain uses TRBV29-1 and TRBJ1-1; D gene uncertain. V lost 2 bases and J lost 1, with 8 bases in between. Per the germline V gene, CDR1 is SQVTM and CDR2 is ANQGSEA. This CDR3 comprises 13 residues. The CDR3 protein is CSVETATNTEAFF. The CDR3 nucleotides read TGCAGCGTTGAAACAGCGACGAACACTGAAGCTTTCTTT. Complete variable domain (other parts from reference TRBV29-1 and TRBJ1-1): SAVISQKPSRDICQRGTSLTIQCQVDSQVTMMFWYRQQPGQSLTLIATANQGSEATYESGFVIDKFPISRPNLTFSTLTVSNMSPEDSSIYLCSVETATNTEAFFGQGTRLTVV.

V gene TRBV7-2 combines with J gene TRBJ2-4, with D perhaps TRBD1 (5 bases). The CDR3 is made up of 14 amino acids. The germline CDR1 and CDR2 sequences are SGHTA and FQGNSA. Trimming left V 5 bases short and J 6 bases short, with 14 bases between. CDR3 residues: CASSQEWGVNIQYF. DNA of the CDR3: TGTGCCAGCAGCCAGGAGTGGGGCGTAAACATTCAGTACTTC.

The chain has TRBV30 and TRBJ2-5; D remains unclear. V was shortened by 0 bases and J by 5 bases, with 7 bases between the two germline ends. CDR1 and CDR2 (germline): GTSNPN, SVGIG (reference sequence). The CDR3 consists of 12 residues. DNA for the CDR3: TGTGCCTGGAGTGTACTGGCGGAGACCCAGTACTTC. Encoded protein: CAWSVLAETQYF. The full variable domain, its missing parts supplied by reference TRBV30 and TRBJ2-5, is SQTIHQWPATLVQPVGSPLSLECTVEGTSNPNLYWYRQAAGRGLQLLFYSVGIGQISSEVPQNLSASRPQDRQFILSSKKLLLSDSGFYLCAWSVLAETQYFGPGTRLLVL.

The chain couples TRBV5-1 to TRBJ2-7; D call uncertain. V was shortened by 3 bases and J by 2 bases, with 9 bases between the two germline ends. The CDR3 consists of 13 residues. Per germline, CDR1 SGHRS and CDR2 YFSETQ. CDR3 coding DNA: TGCGCCAGCAGCTCCAACTACCCCTACGAGCAGTACGTC. As protein: CASSSNYPYEQYV.

This clone was found a few times. The rearrangement uses TRBV7-9 and TRBJ2-3, with D unresolved. This CDR3 has 14 residues. Trimming stripped 2 bases from V and 0 bases from J, with 6 bases between. CDR1 is SEHNR, CDR2 FQNEAQ, per germline (reference sequence). For the CDR3, the DNA is TGTGCCAGCAGCTTAAAGGCTAGCACAGATACGCAGTATTTT. Amino acid sequence: CASSLKASTDTQYF.

V and J are TRBV5-1 and TRBJ2-3, with a weak D call TRBD2 (5 bases). The CDR3 sequence is 16 residues long. From germline, CDR1 is SGHRS and CDR2 YFSETQ. Trimming stripped 0 bases from V and 0 bases from J, with 11 bases between. CDR3 DNA sequence: TGCGCCAGCAGCTTGGAACGGGGAACTAGCACAGATACGCAGTATTTT. It codes for CASSLERGTSTDTQYF.

This chain joins TRBV9 and TRBJ2-2; D is perhaps TRBD1 (5 bases). This CDR3 has 12 residues. The V gene lost 5 bases and the J gene lost 5 bases, with 7 bases spanning the gap. Germline V CDR1 and CDR2: SGDLS, YYNGEE. CDR3 protein: CASRRQTGELFF. The CDR3 bases are TGTGCCAGCAGAAGACAGACCGGGGAGCTGTTTTTT.

This rearrangement joins TRBV29-1 to TRBJ1-1; D may be TRBD1 (5 bases). This CDR3 comprises 12 residues. The V gene's germline CDR1 is SQVTM and CDR2 ANQGSEA. V was pared by 4 bases and J by 1 base, with 7 bases between. The CDR3 sequence is CSVVGQNTEAFF. CDR3 sequence (DNA): TGCAGCGTTGTCGGACAGAACACTGAAGCTTTCTTT.

There are a few counts of this clone. The genes are TRBV4-1 and TRBJ2-3; D may correspond to TRBD1 or TRBD2 (5 bases each). V gave up 6 bases and J gave up 4 bases, with 17 bases separating them. CDR3 length: 15 amino acids. From germline, CDR1 is MGHRA and CDR2 YSYEKL. CDR3 protein: CASRAVGAVADTQYF. Here the CDR3 DNA reads TGCGCCAGCAGAGCCGTCGGGGCAGTGGCAGATACGCAGTATTTT.

This clone was recorded a few times. The CDR3 coding sequence is TGTGCCAGCAGCTTAGCGCCCGGGCAGCCCGGATACAATGAGCAGTTCTTC. Translating it yields CASSLAPGQPGYNEQFF. This rearrangement joins TRBV7-9 to TRBJ2-1; no reliable D call. The CDR3 spans 17 residues. Trimming left V 0 bases short and J 4 bases short, with 16 bases between. Germline CDR1 SEHNR, CDR2 FQNEAQ (reference sequence).

In this sample, this clone turned up a few times. This chain joins TRBV7-2 and TRBJ2-3; TRBD1 matches 9 bases. Losses at the gene ends were 5 bases for V and 2 bases for J; bases not matched to a gene: 5. Germline V gene sequence: CDR1 SGHTA, CDR2 FQGNSA. CDR3 size: 15 residues. CDR3 loop: CASSPDRGFTDTQYF. CDR3 in DNA: TGTGCCAGCAGCCCCGACAGGGGGTTCACAGATACGCAGTATTTT.

This clone appeared a few times. This chain links TRBV7-9 with TRBJ2-4; 10 bases fit TRBD1. The CDR3 consists of 14 residues. Unmatched junction bases numbered 7, after V lost 4 bases and J lost 10 bases. From germline, CDR1 is SEHNR and CDR2 FQNEAQ (reference sequence). For the CDR3, the DNA is TGTGCCAGCAGCTCCGGGACAGGGGATGGAATTCAGTACTTC. This translates into CASSSGTGDGIQYF.

In this sample, this clone turned up a few times. The chain uses TRBV27 and TRBJ2-2; 15 bases map to TRBD2. V lost 4 bases, J lost 8 bases, and 11 bases stayed unmatched. Germline assignment: CDR1 MNHEY and CDR2 SMNVEV (reference sequence). There are 18 residues in the CDR3. The CDR3 bases are TGTGCCAGCAGTTACCGGACTAGCGGGAGGGCCTCTCTAGGGGAGCTGTTTTTT. It codes for CASSYRTSGRASLGELFF.

This clone was seen only a few times. V usage is TRBV7-9 and J usage is TRBJ1-1; D is uncertain. CDR1 and CDR2 from the germline V gene are SEHNR and FQNEAQ (reference sequence). The CDR3 consists of 14 residues. Deletions cut 5 bases from V and 1 base from J, with 11 bases between. CDR3 coding DNA: TGTGCCAGCAGCCCTGAGGCAGGGAACACTGAAGCTTTCTTT. Translating gives CASSPEAGNTEAFF.

This rearrangement joins TRBV7-9 to TRBJ1-2; weak D call: TRBD1 (5 bases). Trimming removed 3 bases from V and 2 bases from J, with 13 bases in between. The V gene's germline CDR1 is SEHNR and CDR2 FQNEAQ (reference sequence). The CDR3 length is 15 residues. Here the CDR3 reads CASSFSRALNYGYTF. In nucleotides, the CDR3 is TGTGCCAGCAGCTTTAGCAGGGCATTAAACTATGGCTACACCTTC.

As to this clone: Mismatch with germline at one junction end may stem from a read error. J is TRBJ2-1 and V is TRBV30; 7 bases line up with TRBD2. From germline, CDR1 is GTSNPN and CDR2 SVGIG (reference sequence). The CDR3 extends over 14 amino acids. CDR3 loop: CARSLGGSAGEQFF. For the CDR3, the DNA is TGTGCCCGGAGTCTTGGCGGGAGCGCGGGTGAGCAGTTCTTC.

V gene TRBV20-1 combines with J gene TRBJ2-4, with D tentatively TRBD1 or TRBD2 (6 bases each). The germline CDR1 and CDR2 sequences are DFQATT and SNEGSKA (reference sequence). The CDR3 has 11 residues. V gave up 5 bases and J gave up 13 bases, with 15 bases separating them. The CDR3 DNA sequence: TGCAGTGCTCCTCACGTGGGGGGCCAGTACTTC. This gives the protein CSAPHVGGQYF.

The gene calls are TRBV27 and TRBJ1-2; possibly TRBD1 for D (5 bases). Germline V gene lookup returns CDR1 MNHEY and CDR2 SMNVEV (reference sequence). CDR3 length: 15 residues. V was pared by 3 bases and J by 0 bases, with 11 bases between. The CDR3 nucleotides are TGTGCCAGCAGTTTTTTGGGACGGTCTAACTATGGCTACACCTTC. It translates to CASSFLGRSNYGYTF.

The table lists this clone with a few counts. The CDR3 spells CAWSPGLAGGYEQYF. DNA for the CDR3: TGTGCCTGGAGTCCCGGACTAGCGGGAGGTTACGAGCAGTACTTC. V and J are TRBV30 and TRBJ2-7; 14 positions match TRBD2. Germline V gene sequence: CDR1 GTSNPN, CDR2 SVGIG (reference sequence). V trimming: 2 bases; J trimming: 4 bases; junction bases outside the gene matches: 4. The CDR3 is 15 amino acids.

The chain combines TRBV9 with TRBJ2-6, with TRBD1 identical over 7 bases. CDR3 length equals 16 residues. Germline V gene lookup returns CDR1 SGDLS and CDR2 YYNGEE. V shed 3 bases and J 4 bases; nucleotides not matched to a gene: 7. CDR3 nucleotides: TGTGCCAGCAGCGGCAGGACAGGCGGCGGGGCCAACGTCCTGACTTTC. It encodes CASSGRTGGGANVLTF. Full variable domain (remainder filled in from reference TRBV9 and TRBJ2-6): DSGVTQTPKHLITATGQRVTLRCSPRSGDLSVYWYQQSLDQGLQFLIQYYNGEERAKGNILERFSAQQFPDLHSELNLSSLELGDSALYFCASSGRTGGGANVLTFGAGSRLTVL.

CDR3 region: CSVVPAARAYEQYF. The CDR3 nucleotides read TGCAGCGTTGTACCCGCGGCCCGCGCCTACGAGCAGTACTTC. The rearrangement links TRBV29-1 to TRBJ2-7; no firm D call. Trimming stripped 4 bases from V and 2 bases from J, with 15 bases between. Germline V gene lookup returns CDR1 SQVTM and CDR2 ANQGSEA. CDR3 size: 14 residues.

V usage is TRBV7-2 and J usage is TRBJ2-3, with 9 bases matching TRBD2. The germline CDR1 and CDR2 sequences are SGHTA and FQGNSA. With V trimmed by 1 base and J by 4 bases, 6 bases remained unmatched. The CDR3 is 16 residues long. CDR3 nucleotide sequence: TGTGCCAGCAGCTTAGGGAGGGGACTAGCTCCAGATACGCAGTATTTT. This translates into CASSLGRGLAPDTQYF.

The V and J genes are TRBV19 and TRBJ2-7, with TRBD1 as a possible D gene (5 bases). The CDR3 spans 14 residues. Trimming stripped 2 bases from V and 5 bases from J, with 13 bases between. Germline CDR1 reads LNHDA; CDR2 reads SQIVND (reference sequence). The CDR3 DNA sequence: TGTGCCAGTAGTATACCCCGGCAGGGCAACGAGCAGTACTTC. It is translated as CASSIPRQGNEQYF.

The V gene is TRBV7-2, the J gene TRBJ2-7; TRBD1 matches 11 bases. Germline trimming cut 5 bases from V and 2 bases from J; bases unmatched to any gene: 5. The CDR3 contains 15 residues. The V gene's germline CDR1 is SGHTA and CDR2 FQGNSA. CDR3 coding DNA: TGTGCCAGCAGCCAAGGGACAGGGGGTCCCTACGAGCAGTACTTC. Its translation is CASSQGTGGPYEQYF.